This passage covers 14 T cell receptor beta chains from one sample sequenced in a study of cytomegalovirus exposure and HLA in healthy donors. Researchers ran the PCR with 60 Vbeta and 13 Jbeta primers. Sequencing used immunoSEQ multiplex PCR; TCRdb keeps in-frame clones, though not all of them. The sample shows 150,000 or so clones, over 65% of them seen only once. Sequencing was done on a sample of PBMCs. The receptors come from a woman between 40 and 55 years old in good health and CMV-seronegative.

The chain couples TRBV6-1 to TRBJ1-6; 7 positions agree with TRBD1. V shed 6 bases and J 8 bases; nucleotides not matched to a gene: 10. CDR1 is MNHNS, CDR2 SASEGT, per germline. CDR3 length: 15 residues. The chain's CDR3 is CASSGEQGSYSPLHF. The CDR3 DNA is TGTGCCAGCAGCGGAGAACAGGGGTCGTATTCACCCCTCCACTTT.

This clone has a single count. The chain joins TRBV21-1 to TRBJ1-5; TRBD1, as called in the table, went unchecked against the DNA. TRBV21-1 is deemed a pseudogene. This CDR3 spans 16 amino acids. The CDR3 protein is CASSKSKGRGNQPQHF. CDR3 in DNA: TGTGCCAGCAGCAAATCTAAGGGCAGGGGGAATCAGCCCCAGCATTTT.

V gene TRBV5-6 combines with J gene TRBJ1-2, with a tentative D call TRBD1 (6 bases). The V gene lost 0 bases and the J gene lost 4 bases, with 13 bases spanning the gap. Germline V lookup: CDR1 SGHDT, CDR2 YYEEEE. The CDR3 sequence is 15 residues long. This CDR3 reads CASSLVVGQFYGYTF. CDR3 bases: TGTGCCAGCAGCTTGGTGGTCGGACAGTTCTATGGCTACACCTTC.

The chain couples TRBV29-1 to TRBJ1-1; TRBD1 might be the D (5 bases). V was pared by 3 bases and J by 1 base, with 12 bases between. Germline CDR1 SQVTM, CDR2 ANQGSEA. The length of the CDR3 is 14 residues. CDR3: CSVEWGVPNTEAFF. Written as DNA, the CDR3 is TGCAGCGTTGAGTGGGGGGTGCCGAACACTGAAGCTTTCTTT.

This sequence joins TRBV28 and TRBJ2-5; 10 bases match TRBD2. CDR1 and CDR2 (germline): MDHEN, SYDVKM. CDR3 length equals 14 residues. Germline trimming cut 5 bases from V and 1 base from J; bases unmatched to any gene: 1. The CDR3: CASSSGGAQETQYF. CDR3 coding DNA: TGTGCCAGCAGTAGCGGGGGGGCCCAAGAGACCCAGTACTTC.

The chain couples TRBV7-8 to TRBJ1-2; the D gene is possibly TRBD1 (6 bases). Per the germline V gene, CDR1 is SGHVS and CDR2 is FQNEAQ. V was cut by 2 bases and J by 8 bases, with 12 bases left in between. CDR3 length equals 13 residues. CDR3 in amino acids: CASSLSQGHGYTF. In DNA form, the CDR3 reads TGTGCCAGCAGCTTAAGTCAGGGACACGGCTACACCTTC.

This clone was seen a few times. V and J are TRBV7-9 and TRBJ2-1; 8 positions agree with TRBD1. The CDR3 extends over 16 amino acids. Trimming took 0 bases from V and 8 from J; bases not matched to a gene: 9. The V gene's germline CDR1 is SEHNR and CDR2 FQNEAQ (reference sequence). DNA for the CDR3: TGTGCCAGCAGCTTAGCTGGGCAGGGGGCCCCCCATGAGCAGTTCTTC. This sequence encodes CASSLAGQGAPHEQFF.

This clone occurred a few times. The gene calls are TRBV5-1 and TRBJ2-7, with 7 bases aligning to TRBD1. The CDR3 extends over 15 amino acids. Germline assignment: CDR1 SGHRS and CDR2 YFSETQ. The V segment lost 4 bases and the J segment 1 base; nucleotides outside the gene matches: 8. The CDR3 DNA sequence: TGCGCCAGCAGCGCGACAGGGTTGGGGTCCTACGAGCAGTACTTC. This codes for CASSATGLGSYEQYF.

This chain connects TRBV19 to TRBJ2-1; D might be TRBD1 (6 bases). The germline V gene encodes CDR1 LNHDA and CDR2 SQIVND (reference sequence). V was pared by 3 bases and J by 13 bases, with 13 bases between. The CDR3 has 12 residues. CDR3 bases: TGTGCCAGTAGTATGGACAGTTGTATTCAGTTCTTC. Its protein product is CASSMDSCIQFF.

This clone was counted between two and nine times. The CDR3 nucleotides are TGTGCCAGCAGTTACGGACAGGGGGCCACTGAAGCTTTCTTT. As protein: CASSYGQGATEAFF. The gene calls are TRBV5-5 and TRBJ1-1, with 11 bases fitting TRBD1. Germline CDR1 reads SGHKS; CDR2 reads YYEKEE (reference sequence). The CDR3 is made up of 14 amino acids. After removal of 5 bases from V and 4 bases from J, the junction contained 4 bases not matched to a gene.

The chain couples TRBV5-1 to TRBJ2-3; D ambiguous. The V end lost 0 bases, the J end lost 7 bases, and 9 bases lay between the germline ends. The CDR3 spans 13 residues. From germline, CDR1 is SGHRS and CDR2 YFSETQ. CDR3 DNA: TGCGCCAGCAGCTTGGAGCCCTCTAATACGCAGTATTTT. Its protein is CASSLEPSNTQYF.

This clone was observed a few times. This rearrangement joins TRBV9 to TRBJ2-3; 8 positions agree with TRBD1. With V trimmed by 3 bases and J by 4 bases, 7 bases remained unmatched. The germline V gene encodes CDR1 SGDLS and CDR2 YYNGEE. The length of the CDR3 is 15 residues. The CDR3 protein is CASSARTGYADTQYF. The CDR3 nucleotides are TGTGCCAGCAGCGCGAGGACAGGGTACGCAGATACGCAGTATTTT.

The chain links TRBV7-9 to TRBJ1-5; D not certain. Trimming pared 2 bases from V and 4 bases from J, leaving 12 bases between. Germline loops: CDR1 SEHNR, CDR2 FQNEAQ (reference sequence). The CDR3 has 15 amino acids. DNA of the CDR3: TGTGCCAGCAGCTTAACCGGGATTTCGAATCAGCCCCAGCATTTT. As protein: CASSLTGISNQPQHF.

CDR3 in amino acids: CASRTSGTYNEQFF. Written as DNA, the CDR3 is TGCGCCAGCAGGACTAGCGGCACCTACAATGAGCAGTTCTTC. The chain links TRBV5-1 to TRBJ2-1; 9 bases are a match to TRBD2. The J segment lost 2 bases and the V segment lost 5 bases, leaving 2 bases of the junction unmatched. In germline, CDR1 is SGHRS, CDR2 YFSETQ. This CDR3 spans 14 amino acids.